The rows below give T cell receptor beta chains drawn from one sample of a study of Ad26.COV2.S vaccination and SARS-CoV-2 variants. TCRdb keeps only in-frame clones here, not all; method: immunoSEQ multiplex PCR. The sample has 400,000 to 450,000 clones, roughly 87% seen once. This material consisted of peripheral blood, taken in a trial of Ad26.COV2.S vaccine versus placebo. The receptors were sampled from a person between 18 and 65 years old who received the Ad26.COV2.S COVID-19 vaccine or a placebo. The CDR3 runs from the conserved cysteine through the conserved F or W. Each record gives: V gene, D gene, clone size, J gene, CDR3 protein, CDR3 DNA. A D gene is named only where the DNA matches it firmly. Size is omitted from some rows. Given values are once, few, many or a class for expanded clones.

v_call: TRBV19; d_call: -; clone_size: -; j_call: TRBJ1-6; cdr3_aa: CASGDGGYNSPLHF; cdr3_nt: TGTGCCAGTGGAGACGGGGGTTATAATTCACCCCTCCACTTT
v_call: TRBV5-6; d_call: -; clone_size: -; j_call: TRBJ2-5; cdr3_aa: CASSMGETQYF; cdr3_nt: TGTGCCAGCAGTATGGGGGAGACCCAGTACTTC
v_call: TRBV5-1; d_call: -; clone_size: -; j_call: TRBJ2-7; cdr3_aa: CASSPGTPIYEQYF; cdr3_nt: TGCGCCAGCAGCCCCGGGACTCCAATCTACGAGCAGTACTTC
v_call: TRBV7-8; d_call: -; clone_size: once; j_call: TRBJ2-1; cdr3_aa: CASSAPLGNEQFF; cdr3_nt: TGTGCCAGCAGCGCCCCCTTAGGCAATGAGCAGTTCTTC
v_call: TRBV7-9; d_call: -; clone_size: -; j_call: TRBJ2-2; cdr3_aa: CASSLPGAANTGELFF; cdr3_nt: TGTGCCAGCAGCTTGCCAGGGGCTGCGAACACCGGGGAGCTGTTTTTT
v_call: TRBV7-9; d_call: -; clone_size: few; j_call: TRBJ2-3; cdr3_aa: CASRPPGGQDADTQYF; cdr3_nt: TGTGCCAGCAGACCCCCGGGGGGACAGGACGCAGATACGCAGTATTTT
v_call: TRBV11-3; d_call: -; clone_size: -; j_call: TRBJ2-7; cdr3_aa: CASSSRGESNEQYF; cdr3_nt: TGTGCCAGCAGCTCCCGTGGGGAGAGTAACGAGCAGTACTTC
v_call: TRBV5-1; d_call: TRBD1; clone_size: medium-sized; j_call: TRBJ2-1; cdr3_aa: CASSLRTGTYNEQFF; cdr3_nt: TGCGCCAGCAGCTTAAGGACAGGGACCTACAATGAGCAGTTCTTC
v_call: TRBV9; d_call: -; clone_size: -; j_call: TRBJ1-5; cdr3_aa: CASSVGNLEPQHF; cdr3_nt: TGTGCCAGCAGCGTAGGAAACCTAGAGCCCCAGCATTTT
v_call: TRBV19; d_call: TRBD2; clone_size: -; j_call: TRBJ2-1; cdr3_aa: CASSILYSGRIQNEQFF; cdr3_nt: TGTGCCAGTAGTATACTTTATAGCGGGAGAATACAAAATGAGCAGTTCTTC
v_call: TRBV19; d_call: -; clone_size: -; j_call: TRBJ1-4; cdr3_aa: CASSKYAPSSTNEKLFF; cdr3_nt: TGTGCCAGTAGCAAATATGCCCCCAGCTCCACTAATGAAAAACTGTTTTTT
v_call: TRBV9; d_call: -; clone_size: once; j_call: TRBJ2-7; cdr3_aa: CASSAPPPHYEQYF; cdr3_nt: TGTGCCAGCAGCGCCCCTCCACCCCACTACGAGCAGTACTTC
v_call: TRBV9; d_call: TRBD1; clone_size: -; j_call: TRBJ2-5; cdr3_aa: CASSRPGRQGREETQYF; cdr3_nt: TGTGCCAGCAGCAGACCCGGTCGACAGGGCCGCGAAGAGACCCAGTACTTC
v_call: TRBV7-2; d_call: -; clone_size: -; j_call: TRBJ1-2; cdr3_aa: CASLRGREDYGYTF; cdr3_nt: TGTGCCAGCCTCCGGGGCCGAGAAGACTATGGCTACACCTTC
v_call: TRBV24-1; d_call: -; clone_size: -; j_call: TRBJ2-1; cdr3_aa: CATSQSDSEQFF; cdr3_nt: TGTGCCACCAGCCAGTCGGACAGTGAGCAGTTCTTC
v_call: TRBV15; d_call: -; clone_size: -; j_call: TRBJ2-7; cdr3_aa: CATRKEGVGSYEQYF; cdr3_nt: TGTGCCACCAGAAAAGAGGGTGTCGGCTCCTACGAGCAGTACTTC
v_call: TRBV28; d_call: TRBD2; clone_size: -; j_call: TRBJ2-6; cdr3_aa: CASSAGLAGVSGANVLTF; cdr3_nt: TGTGCCAGCAGTGCAGGACTAGCGGGCGTCTCTGGGGCCAACGTCCTGACTTTC
v_call: TRBV19; d_call: TRBD2; clone_size: -; j_call: TRBJ2-2; cdr3_aa: CASSRLAENTGELFF; cdr3_nt: TGTGCCAGTAGCCGACTAGCGGAAAACACCGGGGAGCTGTTTTTT
v_call: TRBV4-3; d_call: -; clone_size: -; j_call: TRBJ1-2; cdr3_aa: CASSQELGLNYGYTF; cdr3_nt: TGCGCCAGCAGCCAAGAGTTGGGACTTAACTATGGCTACACCTTC
v_call: TRBV7-2; d_call: TRBD1; clone_size: -; j_call: TRBJ2-7; cdr3_aa: CASSLARNRGPYEQYF; cdr3_nt: TGTGCCAGCAGCTTAGCGCGGAACAGGGGGCCCTACGAGCAGTACTTC